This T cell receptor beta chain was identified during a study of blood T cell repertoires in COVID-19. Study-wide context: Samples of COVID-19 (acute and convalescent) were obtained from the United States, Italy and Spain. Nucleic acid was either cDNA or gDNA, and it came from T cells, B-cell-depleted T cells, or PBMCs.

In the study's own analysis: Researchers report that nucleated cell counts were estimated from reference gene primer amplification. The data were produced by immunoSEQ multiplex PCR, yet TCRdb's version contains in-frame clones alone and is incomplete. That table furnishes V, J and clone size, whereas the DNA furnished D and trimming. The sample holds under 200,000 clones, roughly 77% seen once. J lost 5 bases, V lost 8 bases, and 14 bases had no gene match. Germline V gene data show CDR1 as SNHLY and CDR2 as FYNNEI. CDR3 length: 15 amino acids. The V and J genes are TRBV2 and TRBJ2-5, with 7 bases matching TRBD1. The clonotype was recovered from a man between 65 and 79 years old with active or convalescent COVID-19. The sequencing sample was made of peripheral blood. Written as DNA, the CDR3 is TGTGCCAGCGTGGTGGGACAGCAGCCCCGGGAGACCCAGTACTTC. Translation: CASVVGQQPRETQYF.